This T cell receptor beta chain was recorded in a study of shared clonotypes between healthy human individuals. Study-level findings and limits: Rarefaction indicated that sorted-subset sequencing remained incomplete although depth was large.

This clone was recorded only once. Its target is not known. Original methodology: ImmunoSEQ output held junction-only sequences without quality scores, so filtering differed. Only in-frame clones appear in the TCRdb table, and some are missing; sequencing was by immunoSEQ multiplex PCR. The V and J calls and the clone size are those of that table, but D and trimming were determined from the DNA. The sample has about 590,000 clones; about 95% are singletons. The length of the CDR3 is 15 residues. V was pared by 5 bases and J by 7 bases, with 4 bases of the junction left unmatched. Germline V lookup: CDR1 SGHVS, CDR2 FNYEAQ. As defined, naive CD8 cells were CD45RO-negative and positively selected for CCR7, with terminally differentiated effector memory CD45RA+ cells excluded.

The receptor was derived from a woman younger than 45 in good health. The sequencing sample was made of naive CD8+ T cells sorted from blood. V gene TRBV7-6 combines with J gene TRBJ2-1; 14 positions agree with TRBD2. This CDR3 reads CASSLGLAGENEQFF. CDR3 bases: TGTGCCAGCAGCCTGGGACTAGCGGGAGAAAATGAGCAGTTCTTC.